These 2 T cell receptor beta chains originate from one sample sequenced in a study of T-cell memory formation after mild COVID-19 (dated by TCRdb to the early 2020s). Receptor libraries were prepared by 5' RACE. The instrument given in TCRdb is Illumina NovaSeq 6000. TCRdb redid the processing of the public reads, applying fastp at Q25 and MiXCR, and retained in-frame beta chains. CDR3 protein duplicates are merged, each entry listing the most common genes and DNA. The sample records 450,000 to 650,000 distinct CDR3 sequences, 18% of which are singletons. Of the sample, more than 10% falls within the top ten clones. The material sequenced was PBMCs or a T cell subset sorted from them (not recorded which). Source of these receptors: an adult woman who had mild COVID-19 (a few samples of this study predate the infection). The sample titles of this study are shuffled in the database, so cell type and time point are left out; the donor was told from shared clones.

This clonotype has a count of ten or more. The chain couples TRBV2 to TRBJ2-5; tentative D call: TRBD2 (7 bases). V gave up 1 base and J gave up 5 bases, with 17 bases separating them. The CDR3 has 16 amino acids. Germline CDR1 and CDR2: SNHLY and FYNNEI. Here the CDR3 DNA reads TGTGCCAGCAGTGAAGGCGCGGGGGCTGCTTGGGAGACCCAGTACTTC. It specifies CASSEGAGAAWETQYF.

This clonotype has at least ten counts. The V gene is TRBV5-1, the J gene TRBJ1-1; tentative D call: TRBD1 (5 bases). Germline V CDR1 and CDR2: SGHRS, YFSETQ. The V end was cut by 2 bases, the J end by 0 bases, with 11 bases between. This CDR3 is 15 amino acids long. CDR3 nucleotides: TGCGCCAGCAGCTTAGCCGGGGGAATGAACACTGAAGCTTTCTTT. As protein: CASSLAGGMNTEAFF. The full variable domain, completed using reference TRBV5-1 and TRBJ1-1, is KAGVTQTPRYLIKTRGQQVTLSCSPISGHRSVSWYQQTPGQGLQFLFEYFSETQRNKGNFPGRFSGRQFSNSRSEMNVSTLELGDSALYLCASSLAGGMNTEAFFGQGTRLTVV.